These 27 T cell receptor beta chains originate from one sample sequenced in a study of blood T cells in healthy people across ages. A second PCR, run for about 7 to 11 cycles, used a sample-barcoded 5' primer plus a J-beta primer mix. One entry per CDR3 protein, called by TCRdb with MiXCR from the 5' RACE reads. This sample carries 1.6 million or so distinct CDR3 sequences, roughly 32% of them seen once, and the ten largest clones take 11%. The sequencing sample was made of blood. The receptors shown here come from a woman in her twenties or thirties in good health.

This clonotype was observed a handful of times. This rearrangement joins TRBV3-1 to TRBJ1-1; D is perhaps TRBD1 (5 bases). The ends were cut back, 1 base at V and 6 bases at J, with 21 bases in the middle. CDR1 LGHDT and CDR2 YNNKEL come from the germline V gene (reference sequence). This CDR3 region has 17 residues. The CDR3 DNA reads TGTGCCAGCAGCCAAGTTCTACTTCGGGGGGTAAGGTCTGAAGCTTTCTTT. This sequence encodes CASSQVLLRGVRSEAFF.

This clonotype was seen a handful of times. The chain is built from TRBV7-3 and TRBJ2-5, with D hard to call. The CDR3 has 14 residues. The V gene lost 4 bases and the J gene lost 5 bases, with 14 bases spanning the gap. The germline CDR1 and CDR2 sequences are SGHTA and FQGTGA. The CDR3 coding sequence is TGTGCCAGCAGCTCCGTGGGGTTCGAGGAGACCCAGTACTTC. Translated: CASSSVGFEETQYF.

The chain has TRBV10-3 and TRBJ1-6; tentatively, D is TRBD1 (6 bases). The CDR3 contains 13 residues. Germline V lookup: CDR1 ENHRY, CDR2 SYGVKD. V was pared by 5 bases and J by 11 bases, with 13 bases between. In DNA, the CDR3 is TGTGCCATCAGTTTAGGGGGGAGTGCACCCCTCCACTTT. Protein product: CAISLGGSAPLHF.

The chain is built from TRBV20-1 and TRBJ2-7; the D is unclear. The CDR3 spans 14 residues. Germline-derived CDR1 and CDR2 are DFQATT and SNEGSKA (reference sequence). Trimming pared 5 bases from V and 7 bases from J, leaving 21 bases between. Here the CDR3 DNA reads TGCAGTGCTCCAATCATACAGACCCTACGGGAGCAGTACTTC. Protein product: CSAPIIQTLREQYF.

V and J are TRBV28 and TRBJ2-7; unclear D gene. V lost 6 bases and J lost 1, with 13 bases in between. The CDR3 covers 14 residues. Germline V gene lookup returns CDR1 MDHEN and CDR2 SYDVKM. CDR3 amino acids: CASSQTARSYEQYF. The DNA for the CDR3 is TGTGCCAGCAGCCAGACTGCTAGGTCCTACGAGCAGTACTTC.

In this sample, this clonotype turned up a few times. The chain combines TRBV9 with TRBJ2-1; a possible D gene is TRBD2 (5 bases). The CDR3 spans 17 residues. V was clipped by 1 base and J by 6 bases, with 20 bases between them. Germline CDR1 is SGDLS and CDR2 is YYNGEE. The CDR3 protein is CASSVYATASYGNEQFF. In DNA form, the CDR3 reads TGTGCCAGCAGCGTATACGCTACGGCTAGCTATGGCAATGAGCAGTTCTTC.

The chain carries TRBV11-2 and TRBJ2-3; unclear D gene. CDR3 length: 16 residues. The germline V gene has CDR1 SGHAT and CDR2 FQNNGV. Trimming pared 1 base from V and 2 bases from J, leaving 13 bases between. CDR3 region: CASSLVSGRSTDTQYF. The CDR3 DNA is TGTGCCAGCAGCTTAGTTTCAGGTAGATCCACAGATACGCAGTATTTT.

As concerns this clonotype: A much more abundant neighbour one base away suggests this may be a read error. The chain has TRBV2 and TRBJ1-1; D uncertain. CDR1 and CDR2 (germline): SNHLY, FYNNEI. The CDR3 length is 13 residues. Deletions cut 6 bases from V and 1 base from J, with 9 bases between. CDR3 protein: CASRWLENTEAFF. In DNA form, the CDR3 reads TGTGCCAGCAGGTGGTTGGAGAACACTGAAGCTTTCTTT.

V gene TRBV15 combines with J gene TRBJ2-3; D possibly matches TRBD1 or TRBD2 (6 bases each). V dropped 8 bases and J dropped 6 bases, with 18 bases sitting between them. The CDR3 consists of 14 residues. Germline lookup yields CDR1 LNHNV and CDR2 YYDKDF (reference sequence). This CDR3 reads CATGDGGRGDTQYF. CDR3 nucleotide sequence: TGTGCCACCGGGGATGGGGGGCGGGGTGATACGCAGTATTTT. The complete variable domain, with remaining parts taken from reference TRBV15 and TRBJ2-3, reads DAMVIQNPRYQVTQFGKPVTLSCSQTLNHNVMYWYQQKSSQAPKLLFHYYDKDFNNEADTPDNFQSRRPNTSFCFLDIRSPGLGDTAMYLCATGDGGRGDTQYFGPGTRLTVL.

This chain uses TRBV18 with TRBJ1-2, with a possible D match to TRBD1 (6 bases). V lost 3 bases and J 0 bases, leaving 8 bases between the germline ends. Germline CDR1 reads KGHSH; CDR2 reads LQKENI. The CDR3 is 14 residues long. CDR3 region: CASSPDRSNYGYTF. DNA for the CDR3: TGTGCCAGCTCACCGGACAGATCTAACTATGGCTACACCTTC.

To note about this clonotype: The junction shows a germline mismatch at one end, possibly a read error. The chain uses TRBV5-5 and TRBJ2-7; no clear D. CDR3 length: 14 residues. Per the germline V gene, CDR1 is SGHKS and CDR2 is YYEKEE (reference sequence). The CDR3 loop reads CASSLGRVFYEQYF. The CDR3 region has the DNA TGTGCCAGCAGCTTGGGTCGGGTCTTCTACGAACAGTACTTC.

In DNA form, the CDR3 reads TGTGCCAGCAGCTTTGGGAGGGTAATGAGCACAGATACGCAGTATTTT. Its translation: CASSFGRVMSTDTQYF. J is TRBJ2-3 and V is TRBV11-2, with TRBD2 matching over 7 bases. Germline V CDR1 and CDR2: SGHAT, FQNNGV. The CDR3 has 16 residues. V trimming: 3 bases; J trimming: 0 bases; junction bases outside the gene matches: 6.

There are many counts of this clonotype. V gene TRBV29-1 combines with J gene TRBJ2-5; D is unclear. The CDR3 extends over 13 amino acids. Trimming stripped 1 base from V and 2 bases from J, with 8 bases between. Germline assignment: CDR1 SQVTM and CDR2 ANQGSEA. The CDR3: CSVEGRLQETQYF. CDR3 DNA: TGCAGCGTTGAAGGTCGTCTTCAAGAGACCCAGTACTTC.

The chain recombines TRBV5-1 with TRBJ2-7; D assignment may be TRBD1 or TRBD2 (5 bases each). The CDR3 sequence is 15 residues long. CDR1 SGHRS and CDR2 YFSETQ come from the germline V gene. V lost 0 bases and J 2 bases, leaving 12 bases between the germline ends. Here the CDR3 reads CASSLEAGTPYEQYF. The DNA of the CDR3 is TGCGCCAGCAGCTTGGAGGCAGGGACCCCCTACGAGCAGTACTTC.

This clonotype has more than one count but fewer than ten. This chain joins TRBV24-1 and TRBJ2-7; 9 bases map to TRBD1. The trim removed 5 bases at V and 8 bases at J, leaving 9 bases unmatched. Germline V gene sequence: CDR1 KGHDR, CDR2 SFDVKD. There are 14 residues in the CDR3. CDR3 sequence reads: CATSGYRDREKQYF. In DNA, the CDR3 is TGTGCCACCAGTGGCTACCGGGACAGGGAGAAGCAGTACTTC.

This clonotype turned up a few times. The V and J genes are TRBV28 and TRBJ2-6, with D uncertain. Trimming shortened V by 7 bases and J by 4 bases, and 8 bases separated the two germline ends. CDR1 is MDHEN and CDR2 is SYDVKM in the germline V gene. This CDR3 has 13 residues. As DNA, the CDR3 is TGTGCCAGCACCCACCGAGGGGCCAACGTCCTGACTTTC. Translated: CASTHRGANVLTF.

This clonotype was counted only a few times. The chain carries TRBV5-1 and TRBJ2-3, with 7 positions matching TRBD2. Germline V gene lookup returns CDR1 SGHRS and CDR2 YFSETQ. The CDR3 runs 16 residues. V lost 3 bases to trimming and J lost 4 bases; unmatched junction nucleotides: 11. The CDR3 loop is CASSSEGRGGADTQYF. CDR3 DNA: TGCGCCAGCAGCTCCGAAGGGAGGGGAGGGGCAGATACGCAGTATTTT.

This clonotype was recorded once. A much larger clone differs from this one at a single base, so this may be a read error. The gene calls are TRBV7-8 and TRBJ2-7; D may be TRBD2 (5 bases). The length of the CDR3 is 14 residues. Trimming took 2 bases from V and 6 from J, leaving 14 bases between them. Germline CDR1 and CDR2: SGHVS and FQNEAQ. The CDR3 sequence: CASSLSRTGREQYF. The CDR3 DNA follows: TGTGCCAGCAGCTTATCACGGACTGGGCGCGAGCAGTACTTC.

The chain links TRBV10-2 to TRBJ2-1; 12 bases match TRBD2. CDR1 is WSHSY and CDR2 is SAAADI in the germline V gene. The CDR3 length is 16 residues. With V trimmed by 6 bases and J by 4 bases, 7 bases remained unmatched. CDR3 region: CASRSLLAGGYNEQFF. CDR3 sequence (DNA): TGCGCCAGCAGATCCTTACTAGCGGGAGGATACAATGAGCAGTTCTTC.

V and J are TRBV21-1 and TRBJ2-7; the table's D call TRBD1 went unverified against the DNA. TRBV21-1 has pseudogene status. The CDR3 sequence is 16 residues long. The CDR3 nucleotides are TGTGCCAGCAGCCACCCAGCCCGGGACAGCCGATACGAGCGGTACTTC. Its protein is CASSHPARDSRYERYF.

There are a few counts of this clonotype. V gene TRBV2 combines with J gene TRBJ1-1; 8 nucleotides agree with TRBD1. V lost 5 bases and J lost 2; bases outside the gene matches: 4. The CDR3 consists of 14 residues. In germline, CDR1 is SNHLY, CDR2 FYNNEI. The CDR3: CASSIDRGNTEAFF. DNA for the CDR3: TGTGCCAGCAGTATTGACAGGGGCAACACTGAAGCTTTCTTT.

This sequence joins TRBV20-1 and TRBJ1-1; possibly TRBD1 for D (5 bases). With 3 bases removed from V and 7 bases from J, the gap between germline ends came to 15 bases. Germline lookup yields CDR1 DFQATT and CDR2 SNEGSKA (reference sequence). The length of the CDR3 is 13 residues. CDR3 sequence reads: CSARLTAHGEAFF. CDR3 DNA sequence: TGCAGTGCTAGGTTGACAGCCCATGGTGAAGCTTTCTTT.

This clonotype was found a few times. The V and J genes are TRBV27 and TRBJ1-2, with 7 bases that match TRBD1. Germline-derived CDR1 and CDR2 are MNHEY and SMNVEV (reference sequence). The CDR3 runs 17 residues. Trimming at V came to 5 bases and at J to 6 bases, leaving 18 bases not matched to a gene. CDR3: CASSPHIRRGGVNGYTF. CDR3 DNA: TGTGCCAGCAGTCCACACATCCGGCGAGGGGGCGTTAATGGCTACACCTTC.

V gene TRBV9 combines with J gene TRBJ2-7, with a possible D match to TRBD1 (5 bases). Trimming took off 0 bases at V and 0 bases at J, with 10 bases between the two ends. Germline CDR1 SGDLS, CDR2 YYNGEE. This CDR3 comprises 15 residues. The CDR3 reads CASSVDGQGSYEQYF. CDR3 sequence (DNA): TGTGCCAGCAGCGTAGATGGGCAGGGCTCCTACGAGCAGTACTTC.

The J gene is TRBJ2-3, the V gene TRBV5-1; 11 bases agree with TRBD2. This CDR3 contains 16 residues. Germline CDR1 and CDR2: SGHRS and YFSETQ. Trimming took 3 bases from V and 4 from J; bases not matched to a gene: 7. Here the CDR3 DNA reads TGCGCCAGCAGCTGGTTTAGCGGGGGGGCGGCAGATACGCAGTATTTT. The encoded protein is CASSWFSGGAADTQYF.

V is TRBV10-3 and J is TRBJ2-7, with TRBD2 matching over 10 bases. The junction had 8 bases not matched to a gene; V was cut back by 6 bases and J by 3 bases. The CDR3 has 15 residues. Germline CDR1 reads ENHRY; CDR2 reads SYGVKD. CDR3 residues: CAISAGLAEHYEQYF. The CDR3 region has the DNA TGTGCCATCAGCGCCGGACTAGCGGAACACTACGAGCAGTACTTC.

V and J are TRBV6-5 and TRBJ1-2, with D uncertain. The CDR3 loop spans 15 amino acids. Germline values: CDR1 MNHEY, CDR2 SVGAGI. The V gene lost 7 bases and the J gene lost 3 bases, with 18 bases spanning the gap. CDR3 sequence reads: CASTPRAGGDYGYTF. The CDR3 DNA sequence: TGTGCCAGCACTCCTAGGGCGGGCGGAGACTATGGCTACACCTTC.